This T cell receptor beta chain was captured in a study of shared clonotypes between healthy human individuals. Regarding the study as a whole: The naive CD4 repertoires of several donors were compared, and around 4.9% of clonotypes were shared. Limitation of the genetic and exposure-history diversity represented came from the few donors.

Turning to this clone: Its antigen is not identified.

From germline, CDR1 is SGHAT and CDR2 FQNNGV. The CDR3 loop spans 14 amino acids. Trimming removed 0 bases at V and 5 bases at J, with 8 bases between. The assay was immunoSEQ multiplex PCR, and TCRdb's table has in-frame clones only and misses some. The table has nearly 1 million clones, about three quarters seen once. Among the donors, all were Caucasian adults who lived in Nashville, Tennessee. The CD4+ fraction was divided into a CD45RA+ naive subset and a CD45RA-negative memory subset. This clonotype was sampled from a man between 18 and 29 years old in good health. The chain links TRBV11-2 to TRBJ2-1, with D uncertain. Sequencing used memory CD4+ T cells sorted from blood. The subset here: CD45RA-negative fraction. The CDR3 DNA follows: TGTGCCAGCAGCTTAGATCGTCAGGACAATGAGCAGTTCTTC. Its translation is CASSLDRQDNEQFF.